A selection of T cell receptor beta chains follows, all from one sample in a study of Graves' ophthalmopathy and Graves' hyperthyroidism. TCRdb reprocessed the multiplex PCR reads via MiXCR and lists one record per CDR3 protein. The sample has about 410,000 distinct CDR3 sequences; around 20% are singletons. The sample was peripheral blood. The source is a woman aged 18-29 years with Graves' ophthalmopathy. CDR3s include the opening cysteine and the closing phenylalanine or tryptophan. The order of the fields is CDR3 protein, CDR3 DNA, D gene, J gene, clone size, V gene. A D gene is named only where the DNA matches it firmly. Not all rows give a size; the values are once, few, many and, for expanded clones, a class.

CASSFRGGRYEQYF	TGTGCCAGCAGCTTTAGGGGGGGCCGCTACGAGCAGTACTTC	-	TRBJ2-7	many	TRBV7-9
CASSVQGVGGMNTEAFF	TGTGCCAGCAGTGTACAGGGTGTGGGGGGTATGAACACTGAAGCTTTCTTT	-	TRBJ1-1	-	TRBV6-1
CASSLDPRKPQHF	TGTGCCAGCAGTTTAGATCCCCGTAAGCCCCAGCATTTT	-	TRBJ1-5	many	TRBV12-3/TRBV12-4
CASSLPGRNSPLHF	TGTGCCAGCTCATTACCTGGGCGGAATTCACCCCTCCACTTT	-	TRBJ1-6	many	TRBV18
CASSSLASGGKETQYF	TGTGCCAGCAGTTCACTCGCTAGCGGGGGGAAAGAGACCCAGTACTTC	TRBD2	TRBJ2-5	-	TRBV27
CASAKRRDQETQYF	TGTGCCAGCGCAAAAAGACGGGACCAAGAGACCCAGTACTTC	-	TRBJ2-5	once	TRBV18
CSVVRTSGSILDYEQYF	TGCAGCGTTGTACGGACTAGCGGGAGTATTTTGGACTACGAGCAGTACTTC	TRBD2	TRBJ2-7	many	TRBV29-1
CASSYEANYEQYF	TGTGCCAGCAGTTACGAGGCCAACTACGAGCAGTACTTC	-	TRBJ2-7	-	TRBV6-2/TRBV6-3
CASSFSRDRGLGYTF	TGTGCCAGCAGCTTCTCCCGGGACAGGGGGCTTGGCTACACCTTC	TRBD1	TRBJ1-2	many	TRBV7-2
CACSTGTGVYEQYF	TGTGCCTGCTCTACAGGGACAGGGGTCTACGAGCAGTACTTC	TRBD1	TRBJ2-7	many	TRBV30
CASSTRRNTEAFF	TGTGCCAGCAGCACCCGACGCAACACTGAAGCTTTCTTT	-	TRBJ1-1	many	TRBV7-3
CASRTSYEQYF	TGTGCCAGCCGCACCTCCTACGAGCAGTACTTC	-	TRBJ2-7	many	TRBV6-5
CASSWPGANTGELFF	TGTGCCAGCAGTTGGCCCGGGGCGAACACCGGGGAGCTGTTTTTT	-	TRBJ2-2	-	TRBV6-5
CASSSSGGIMKREQFF	TGTGCCAGCAGTAGTAGCGGGGGGATTATGAAGCGTGAGCAGTTCTTC	TRBD2	TRBJ2-1	many	TRBV12-3/TRBV12-4
CASSRWTGSTYNEQFF	TGTGCCAGCAGCCGATGGACAGGGTCTACCTACAATGAGCAGTTCTTC	TRBD1	TRBJ2-1	-	TRBV11-1
CASSPSGLSGNTIYF	TGTGCCAGCAGTCCTTCAGGGCTCTCTGGAAACACCATATATTTT	-	TRBJ1-3	many	TRBV7-9
CASSEAGQGWAKNIQYF	TGTGCCAGCAGTGAAGCGGGACAGGGGTGGGCCAAAAACATTCAGTACTTC	TRBD1	TRBJ2-4	many	TRBV2
CAWSVQGAGKGGYEQYF	TGTGCCTGGAGTGTACAGGGAGCGGGCAAGGGGGGCTACGAGCAGTACTTC	-	TRBJ2-7	many	TRBV30
CASSYSSGTGSYEQYF	TGTGCCAGCAGTTACTCGAGCGGGACAGGATCCTACGAGCAGTACTTC	-	TRBJ2-7	many	TRBV6-5
CASSFQTESSTGANVLTF	TGTGCCAGCAGTTTCCAAACAGAGTCCTCGACTGGGGCCAACGTCCTGACTTTC	-	TRBJ2-6	many	TRBV6-2/TRBV6-3
CASSPGLADLYEQYF	TGTGCCAGCAGCCCGGGACTAGCGGATCTCTACGAGCAGTACTTC	TRBD2	TRBJ2-7	many	TRBV7-8
CASSTGQALEAFF	TGTGCCAGTAGTACGGGACAGGCCCTCGAAGCTTTCTTT	TRBD1	TRBJ1-1	many	TRBV19
CASTLTGSNTGELFF	TGTGCCAGCACCCTAACAGGCTCGAACACCGGGGAGCTGTTTTTT	-	TRBJ2-2	many	TRBV11-2
CASSRGQGKVQPQHF	TGTGCCAGCAGCCGAGGACAGGGGAAGGTTCAGCCCCAGCATTTT	TRBD1	TRBJ1-5	many	TRBV7-2
CASRDVGGTEAFF	TGTGCCAGCAGGGACGTGGGGGGAACTGAAGCTTTCTTT	-	TRBJ1-1	many	TRBV6-2/TRBV6-3
CASSPRTGRQPQHF	TGTGCCAGTAGTCCACGGACAGGGAGGCAGCCCCAGCATTTT	TRBD1	TRBJ1-5	many	TRBV19
CASSPRQGRNTEAFF	TGTGCCAGCAGCCCTAGACAGGGGAGGAACACTGAAGCTTTCTTT	TRBD1	TRBJ1-1	many	TRBV7-9
CTSSQGGDSLNTEAFF	TGCACCAGCAGCCAAGGCGGGGACAGCCTGAACACTGAAGCTTTCTTT	TRBD1	TRBJ1-1	many	TRBV4-1
CASSLSGSHEQYF	TGTGCCAGCAGCCTCAGCGGGAGCCACGAGCAGTACTTC	TRBD2	TRBJ2-7	many	TRBV28
CASSPNPGLAYEQYF	TGTGCCAGCAGCCCGAACCCGGGACTAGCCTACGAGCAGTACTTC	TRBD2	TRBJ2-7	many	TRBV13
CASTPTGDTEAFF	TGTGCCAGCACTCCAACGGGGGACACTGAAGCTTTCTTT	-	TRBJ1-1	many	TRBV5-5
CASSPRGLNTEAFF	TGTGCCAGCAGCCCTAGGGGGCTGAACACTGAAGCTTTCTTT	TRBD1	TRBJ1-1	many	TRBV12-3/TRBV12-4
CSADEQGSETQYF	TGCAGTGCAGACGAACAGGGGAGCGAGACCCAGTACTTC	TRBD1	TRBJ2-5	-	TRBV20-1
CSARRTGTGFKNQPQHF	TGCAGTGCTAGAAGAACCGGGACAGGGTTCAAAAATCAGCCCCAGCATTTT	TRBD1	TRBJ1-5	-	TRBV20-1
CASSLGGTRGNF	TGTGCCAGCAGCTTAGGGGGGACAAGGGGGAACTTC	-	TRBJ2-5	many	TRBV11-2
CASRRGVFEQYF	TGTGCCAGTCGTAGGGGGGTGTTCGAGCAGTACTTC	-	TRBJ2-7	many	TRBV27
CASSAHWLSGDGPYEQYF	TGTGCCAGCAGCGCACACTGGTTGTCGGGGGACGGACCGTACGAGCAGTACTTC	-	TRBJ2-7	-	TRBV11-2
CASSYSAPGTGMIGQPQHF	TGTGCCAGCAGTTACTCGGCCCCCGGGACAGGGATGATTGGACAGCCCCAGCATTTT	TRBD1	TRBJ1-5	many	TRBV6-2/TRBV6-3
CASSLGLAGGPGELFF	TGTGCCAGCAGCCTAGGACTAGCGGGAGGCCCCGGGGAGCTGTTTTTT	TRBD2	TRBJ2-2	many	TRBV5-4
CASSTGLSSYEQYF	TGTGCCAGCAGTACCGGATTGAGCTCCTACGAGCAGTACTTC	-	TRBJ2-7	many	TRBV6-2/TRBV6-3
CAWSVEGYTEAFF	TGTGCCTGGAGTGTGGAGGGGTACACTGAAGCTTTCTTT	-	TRBJ1-1	-	TRBV30
CASRDSYYEQYF	TGTGCCAGCAGAGACAGCTACTACGAGCAGTACTTC	-	TRBJ2-7	many	TRBV6-2/TRBV6-3
CASTPGAGVPYEQYF	TGTGCCAGCACCCCTGGAGCGGGAGTTCCCTACGAGCAGTACTTC	TRBD2	TRBJ2-7	many	TRBV3-1
CSASVGSYEQYF	TGCAGTGCTAGTGTGGGATCCTACGAGCAGTACTTC	-	TRBJ2-7	many	TRBV20-1
CASSGIVSTEAFF	TGTGCCAGCAGTGGGATAGTGTCCACTGAAGCTTTCTTT	-	TRBJ1-1	many	TRBV6-1
CASREGVNEQYF	TGTGCCAGCAGGGAGGGTGTCAACGAGCAGTACTTC	-	TRBJ2-7	once	TRBV12-3/TRBV12-4
CASSYGAAQYF	TGTGCCAGCAGTTACGGAGCGGCTCAGTACTTC	-	TRBJ2-4	many	TRBV6-2/TRBV6-3
CSAEGDSNQPQHF	TGCAGTGCTGAAGGTGATAGCAATCAGCCCCAGCATTTT	-	TRBJ1-5	many	TRBV20-1
CASSGDQLYEQYF	TGCGCCAGCAGTGGGGATCAACTTTACGAGCAGTACTTC	-	TRBJ2-7	many	TRBV10-1
CASSFGTSGGYEQYF	TGTGCCAGCAGCTTTGGGACTAGCGGAGGCTACGAGCAGTACTTC	TRBD2	TRBJ2-7	-	TRBV11-2
CASSTGTGGYGYEQYF	TGTGCCAGCAGTACCGGGACAGGGGGCTATGGCTACGAGCAGTACTTC	TRBD1	TRBJ2-7	many	TRBV28